The table lists the clone carrying this T cell receptor beta chain with a few counts. Its antigen is unidentified. CDR3 length: 17 amino acids. The germline V and J ends were trimmed by 5 bases and 1 base, with 15 bases remaining between them. The germline gives CDR1 SEHNR, CDR2 FQNEAQ (reference sequence). Establishment of the diagnosis relied upon clinical symptoms, serum thyroxine, TRAb, thyroid ultrasound and orbital computed tomography. These data originate in a study of Graves' ophthalmopathy and Graves' hyperthyroidism. Study in general: Prior to any treatment, peripheral blood was collected at the time of initial diagnosis.

Amplification of TCR beta CDR3 regions used RNA transcripts. HTBI primers were used in a first-round RT-PCR, which preceded a second-round multiplex PCR. TCRdb analysed the multiplex PCR reads with MiXCR anew, one entry per CDR3 protein. The sample has some 250,000 distinct CDR3 sequences; around 50% are singletons. Study outcomes and limitations: The majority of expanded thyroid clonotypes above 0.001 frequency also occurred in blood. This model predicted ophthalmopathy progression (sensitivity around 71%, specificity 72.22%).

V usage is TRBV7-9 and J usage is TRBJ2-6, with D perhaps assigned TRBD1 or TRBD2 (5 bases each). Sequencing was done on a sample of peripheral blood. This sequence was found in an adult man with Graves' ophthalmopathy. The CDR3 DNA is TGTGCCAGCAGCCCTTCGGGACCCTCATCTGGGGCCAACGTCCTGACTTTC. Translation gives CASSPSGPSSGANVLTF.